These T cell receptor beta chains were read from a single sample in a study of control samples from healthy donors and cancer patients. Here immunoSEQ multiplex PCR was the method, and the copy in TCRdb shows in-frame clones only, minus some. The table records about 110,000 clones, 90% of them present only once. Sequencing was carried out using blood. These receptors were taken from a human donor in good health. The donor label of this sample is uncertain. Both conserved end residues are part of each CDR3. The size entry is marked missing in some rows and otherwise reads once, few, many or a size class.

clone_size j_call v_call cdr3_aa
NA TRBJ1-4 TRBV5-1 CASSLDGRGPEKLFF
NA TRBJ2-2 TRBV5-5 CASSLSSSGRENTGELFF
once TRBJ2-1 TRBV19 CASSSGTGGVNEQFF
NA TRBJ1-2 TRBV6-6 CATKPGTGEYGYTF
NA TRBJ1-1 TRBV7-2 CASRKSGAGDRTEAFF
NA TRBJ1-2 TRBV7-2 CASSLARQLYGYTF
once TRBJ2-7 TRBV5-1 CASSLRWGQSAYEQYF
NA TRBJ1-2 TRBV9 CASSVEGGPLTNYGYTF
NA TRBJ2-7 TRBV6-6 CASSYSSARLYYEQYF
NA TRBJ2-7 TRBV4-2 CASSQEGLAGSYEQYF